This TCR beta chain was captured in a study of beta chain features in type 1 diabetes. CDR1 is MNHNS, CDR2 SASEGT, per germline. The V gene lost 3 bases and the J gene lost 1 base, with 10 bases spanning the gap. The CDR3 sequence is 15 residues long. What was sequenced were expressed TCRB transcripts, since all of the isolated RNA had been reverse transcribed. Some clones are missing from TCRdb's copy, which holds only in-frame ones; the method was immunoSEQ multiplex PCR. The data show 240,000 or so clones, with 25% to 30% seen just once and under 5% held by the top ten. The chain joins TRBV6-1 to TRBJ2-4; TRBD1 is a possible D gene (6 bases). Material: central memory CD4+ T cells from blood. The source of this sequence is a man between 25 and 39 years old in good health. CDR3 sequence reads: CASSDRQEAKNIQYF. CDR3 nucleotide sequence: TGTGCCAGCAGTGATCGACAGGAGGCCAAAAACATTCAGTACTTC.